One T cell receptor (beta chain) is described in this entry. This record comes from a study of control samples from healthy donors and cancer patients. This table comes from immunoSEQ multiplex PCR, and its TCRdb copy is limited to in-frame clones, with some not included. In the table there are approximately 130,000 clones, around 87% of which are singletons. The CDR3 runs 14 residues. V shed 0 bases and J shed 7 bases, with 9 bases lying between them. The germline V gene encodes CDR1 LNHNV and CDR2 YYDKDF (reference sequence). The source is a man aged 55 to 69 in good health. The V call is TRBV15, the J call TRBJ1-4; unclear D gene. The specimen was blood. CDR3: CATSRELRSEKLFF. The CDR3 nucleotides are TGTGCCACCAGCAGAGAATTAAGGAGTGAAAAACTGTTTTTT.